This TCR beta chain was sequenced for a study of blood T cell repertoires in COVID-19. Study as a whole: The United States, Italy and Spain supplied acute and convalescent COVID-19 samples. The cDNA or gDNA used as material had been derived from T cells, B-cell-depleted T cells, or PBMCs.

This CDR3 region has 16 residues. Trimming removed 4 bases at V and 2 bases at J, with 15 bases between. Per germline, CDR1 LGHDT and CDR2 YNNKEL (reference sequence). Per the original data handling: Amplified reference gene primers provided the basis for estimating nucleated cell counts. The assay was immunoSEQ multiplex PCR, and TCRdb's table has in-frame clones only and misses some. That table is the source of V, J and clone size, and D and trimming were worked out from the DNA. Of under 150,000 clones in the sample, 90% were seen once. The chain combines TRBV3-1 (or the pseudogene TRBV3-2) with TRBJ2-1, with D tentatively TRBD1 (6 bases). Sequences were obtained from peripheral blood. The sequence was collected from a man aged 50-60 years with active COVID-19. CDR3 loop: CASSPFSGQTYNEQFF. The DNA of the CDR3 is TGTGCCAGCAGCCCGTTTTCTGGACAGACCTACAATGAGCAGTTCTTC.